This entry concerns a single T cell receptor beta chain. Its antigen is unknown. Unmatched junction bases numbered 11, after V lost 2 bases and J lost 1 base. The V gene's germline CDR1 is SEHNR and CDR2 FQNEAQ (reference sequence). The CDR3 covers 17 residues. PCR employed 60 Vbeta and 13 Jbeta primers. Using immunoSEQ multiplex PCR, the repertoire was profiled, and TCRdb retains in-frame clones only, with some absent. The sample shows about 77,000 clones, 60% to 85% of them seen only once. This entry comes from a study of cytomegalovirus exposure and HLA in healthy donors. Study results and caveats: Of the V segments, some could not be distinguished, including TRBV6-2 and TRBV6-3, and were excluded. TCR beta chains numbering approximately 150 were designated cytomegalovirus-associated. Later on, a genetic analysis was performed. It linked a missense variant in DCLRE1C with V- and J-gene trimming of TCR beta. An analysis that came later showed most CMV-associated TCR beta chains appearing HLA-restricted.

The sequenced material came from PBMCs. V and J are TRBV7-9 and TRBJ2-7; 7 bases line up with TRBD1. The receptor's source is a man aged 35-49 years in good health and CMV-seronegative. CDR3 DNA: TGTGCCAGCAGCTTACCAATTGCCCAGGGGGTTTCCTACGAGCAGTACTTC. Translation: CASSLPIAQGVSYEQYF.